Listed below are T cell receptor beta chains from one sample, sequenced in a study of breast tumors, draining lymph nodes, adjacent tissues. TCRdb re-called the multiplex PCR reads with MiXCR, one entry per CDR3 protein. The table lists more than 80,000 distinct CDR3 sequences, roughly 33% of them singletons, with approximately 6% in the top ten. The sample comprised axillary lymph node tissue. The receptors derive from a female donor with breast cancer. Some clones in this sample may be carry-over from other donors' samples. The CDR3 runs from the conserved cysteine through the conserved F or W. Each record gives: clone size, J gene, V gene, D gene, CDR3 protein, CDR3 DNA. A D gene is named only where the DNA matches it firmly. For some rows the clone size is stated as once, few or many, or as a class when expanded; others skip it.

abundance: few; j_gene: TRBJ1-4; v_gene: TRBV11-2; d_gene: NA; CDR3aa: CASSLVGFSEKLIF; CDR3nt: TGTGCCAGCAGCTTAGTGGGATTTTCCGAAAAGCTGATTTTT
abundance: many; j_gene: TRBJ1-4; v_gene: TRBV20-1; d_gene: TRBD1; CDR3aa: CSARGTGNNEKLFF; CDR3nt: TGCAGTGCTAGAGGGACAGGAAATAATGAAAAACTGTTTTTT
abundance: many; j_gene: TRBJ1-2; v_gene: TRBV9; d_gene: NA; CDR3aa: CASSVGRSGADSLYTF; CDR3nt: TGTGCCAGCAGCGTAGGACGTTCGGGGGCAGACTCTCTTTACACCTTC
abundance: many; j_gene: TRBJ2-7; v_gene: TRBV14; d_gene: TRBD1; CDR3aa: CASSLTGTVSYEQYF; CDR3nt: TGTGCCAGCAGCCTAACCGGGACAGTCTCCTACGAGCAGTACTTC
abundance: many; j_gene: TRBJ2-6; v_gene: TRBV11-2; d_gene: NA; CDR3aa: CASSPQGGTVSGANVLTF; CDR3nt: TGTGCCAGCAGCCCCCAGGGGGGGACGGTCTCTGGGGCCAACGTCCTGACTTTC
abundance: many; j_gene: TRBJ2-5; v_gene: TRBV5-6; d_gene: TRBD1; CDR3aa: CASSLGQGARQTQYF; CDR3nt: TGTGCCAGCAGCTTGGGACAGGGGGCGAGGCAGACCCAGTACTTC
abundance: many; j_gene: TRBJ1-3; v_gene: TRBV4-1; d_gene: NA; CDR3aa: CASSQDWPGNTIYF; CDR3nt: TGCGCCAGCAGCCAAGATTGGCCCGGAAACACCATATATTTT
abundance: many; j_gene: TRBJ1-6; v_gene: TRBV18; d_gene: TRBD1; CDR3aa: CASSPLGQGDNSPLHF; CDR3nt: TGTGCCAGCTCACCATTGGGACAGGGGGATAATTCACCCCTCCACTTT
abundance: many; j_gene: TRBJ2-1; v_gene: TRBV5-1; d_gene: NA; CDR3aa: CASSASVSGINEQFF; CDR3nt: TGCGCCAGCAGCGCTAGCGTTTCGGGGATCAATGAGCAGTTCTTC
abundance: many; j_gene: TRBJ2-7; v_gene: TRBV20-1; d_gene: TRBD2; CDR3aa: CSARGGTSGRKNGQYF; CDR3nt: TGCAGTGCTAGGGGAGGGACTAGCGGGAGAAAAAATGGGCAGTACTTC
abundance: many; j_gene: TRBJ1-2; v_gene: TRBV7-9; d_gene: NA; CDR3aa: CASSLQTGNYGYTF; CDR3nt: TGTGCCAGCAGCCTCCAGACAGGCAACTATGGCTACACCTTC
abundance: many; j_gene: TRBJ1-2; v_gene: TRBV29-1; d_gene: NA; CDR3aa: CSVVGGEDYGYTF; CDR3nt: TGCAGCGTTGTTGGGGGGGAGGACTATGGCTACACCTTC
abundance: many; j_gene: TRBJ2-2; v_gene: TRBV5-1; d_gene: NA; CDR3aa: CASSSGDRTGELFF; CDR3nt: TGCGCCAGCAGCTCCGGGGACCGTACCGGGGAGCTGTTTTTT
abundance: many; j_gene: TRBJ2-3; v_gene: TRBV24-1; d_gene: NA; CDR3aa: CATSVQGLGGDTQYF; CDR3nt: TGTGCCACCAGTGTGCAGGGTCTAGGGGGGGATACGCAGTATTTT
abundance: many; j_gene: TRBJ2-5; v_gene: TRBV7-9; d_gene: NA; CDR3aa: CASSHIQGTQETQYF; CDR3nt: TGTGCCAGCAGCCATATTCAGGGGACCCAAGAGACCCAGTACTTC
abundance: NA; j_gene: TRBJ1-2; v_gene: TRBV11-2; d_gene: TRBD1; CDR3aa: CASSQGQGGIAANTF; CDR3nt: TGTGCCAGCAGCCAGGGACAGGGGGGGATAGCGGCTAACACCTTC
abundance: many; j_gene: TRBJ1-2; v_gene: TRBV7-8; d_gene: NA; CDR3aa: CASSLGMLGGYTF; CDR3nt: TGTGCCAGCAGCTTAGGCATGCTGGGCGGCTACACCTTC